The 15 T cell receptor beta chains below were found in one sample sequenced in a study of shared clonotypes between healthy human individuals. Libraries were prepared by immunoSEQ multiplex PCR; TCRdb keeps only in-frame clonotypes and omits some of them. Counted here are around 88,000 clones, under 80% occurring once; the ten biggest clones make up approximately 49%. Sequencing was done on a sample of memory CD8+ T cells sorted from blood. Subset denoted: CD45RO+ cells pooled with CCR7-negative TemRA cells. The receptors were sampled from a man aged 25-40 years in good health.

The J gene is TRBJ2-1, the V gene TRBV29-1; D unresolved. Germline V lookup: CDR1 SQVTM, CDR2 ANQGSEA. The CDR3 spans 13 residues. V shed 3 bases and J shed 0 bases, with 6 bases lying between them. The CDR3 here is CSVEMGSYNEQFF. CDR3 in DNA: TGCAGCGTTGAGATGGGCTCCTACAATGAGCAGTTCTTC.

V gene TRBV6-1 combines with J gene TRBJ2-7; no reliable D call. V lost 6 bases and J 6 bases, leaving 15 bases between the germline ends. The CDR3 covers 13 residues. Per germline, CDR1 MNHNS and CDR2 SASEGT. The CDR3 nucleotides read TGTGCCAGCAGCGAACCCACGGGCCTCGAGCAGTACTTC. Translating gives CASSEPTGLEQYF.

This clone has just a few counts. This specimen includes other DNA sequences encoding the same CDR3. This sequence joins TRBV5-1 and TRBJ2-7, with D perhaps given as TRBD1 or TRBD2 (5 bases each). Deletions cut 0 bases from V and 0 bases from J, with 7 bases between. This CDR3 is 14 amino acids long. Germline CDR1 reads SGHRS; CDR2 reads YFSETQ. The CDR3 loop reads CASSLVGGSYEQYF. The CDR3 DNA reads TGCGCCAGCAGCTTGGTTGGGGGCTCCTACGAGCAGTACTTC.

J is TRBJ1-1 and V is TRBV11-2; a possible D gene is TRBD1 (5 bases). Germline V CDR1 and CDR2: SGHAT, FQNNGV. The CDR3 totals 14 residues. Trimming removed 1 base from V and 11 bases from J, with 17 bases in between. The CDR3 region is CASSLGLGRVGAFF. The CDR3 DNA reads TGTGCCAGCAGCTTAGGTTTGGGACGGGTTGGTGCTTTCTTT.

The chain combines TRBV7-3 with TRBJ2-2; D is ambiguous. Germline V gene sequence: CDR1 SGHTA, CDR2 FQGTGA. The ends were cut back, 3 bases at V and 7 bases at J, with 6 bases in the middle. This CDR3 is 12 amino acids long. CDR3 nucleotides: TGTGCCAGCAGCTTGCTGGGCGGGGAGCTGTTTTTT. It codes for CASSLLGGELFF.

The chain is built from TRBV7-6 and TRBJ2-1; D call uncertain. Looked up from germline, CDR1 is SGHVS and CDR2 is FNYEAQ. The V end was cut by 5 bases, the J end by 6 bases, with 17 bases between. The CDR3 length is 15 residues. The CDR3 DNA sequence: TGTGCCAGCAGCCACGGGCCGAGCATAGGCAATGAGCAGTTCTTC. Translating gives CASSHGPSIGNEQFF.

The chain recombines TRBV7-8 with TRBJ2-1; 7 nucleotides match TRBD1. The V gene end was trimmed by 5 bases and the J gene end by 6 bases; junction bases not matched to a gene: 4. This CDR3 is 13 amino acids long. From germline, CDR1 is SGHVS and CDR2 FQNEAQ. For the CDR3, the DNA is TGTGCCAGCAGCCCCAGGACAGGCAATGAGCAGTTCTTC. It is translated as CASSPRTGNEQFF. The whole variable domain, remainder taken from reference TRBV7-8 and TRBJ2-1, is GAGVSQSPRYKVAKRGQDVALRCDPISGHVSLFWYQQALGQGPEFLTYFQNEAQLDKSGLPSDRFFAERPEGSVSTLKIQRTQQEDSAVYLCASSPRTGNEQFFGPGTRLTVL.

This chain connects TRBV10-3 to TRBJ2-3, with a weak D call TRBD2 (6 bases). The germline V and J ends were trimmed by 2 bases and 3 bases, with 12 bases remaining between them. In germline, CDR1 is ENHRY, CDR2 SYGVKD. This CDR3 comprises 15 residues. For the CDR3, the DNA is TGTGCCATCAGTGAGCGGGAGCGAGGGACAGATACGCAGTATTTT. This sequence encodes CAISERERGTDTQYF.

The chain links TRBV28 to TRBJ2-7; 7 bases map to TRBD2. This CDR3 is 12 amino acids long. V gave up 10 bases and J gave up 1 base; unmatched junction bases: 4. Germline V gene sequence: CDR1 MDHEN, CDR2 SYDVKM. The CDR3 loop is CATGGRSYEQYF. The CDR3 coding sequence is TGTGCCACGGGGGGACGGTCCTACGAGCAGTACTTC.

This sequence joins TRBV27 and TRBJ2-6; 7 nucleotides agree with TRBD2. The CDR3 length is 18 residues. Germline CDR1 is MNHEY and CDR2 is SMNVEV (reference sequence). Trimming at V came to 3 bases and at J to 0 bases, leaving 8 bases not matched to a gene. The CDR3 bases are TGTGCCAGCAGTTTGCTGGGGCTAGCGGTCTCTGGGGCCAACGTCCTGACTTTC. Translation: CASSLLGLAVSGANVLTF. The whole variable domain, remainder taken from reference TRBV27 and TRBJ2-6, is EAQVTQNPRYLITVTGKKLTVTCSQNMNHEYMSWYRQDPGLGLRQIYYSMNVEVTDKGDVPEGYKVSRKEKRNFPLILESPSPNQTSLYFCASSLLGLAVSGANVLTFGAGSRLTVL.

The rearrangement uses TRBV7-3 and TRBJ2-6; TRBD1 matches at 7 bases. This CDR3 contains 15 residues. V shed 5 bases and J 2 bases; nucleotides not matched to a gene: 3. Germline assignment: CDR1 SGHTA and CDR2 FQGTGA. The CDR3: CASSPDRAGANVLTF. The CDR3 region has the DNA TGTGCCAGCAGCCCAGACAGGGCTGGGGCCAACGTCCTGACTTTC. Variable domain in full (rest from reference TRBV7-3 and TRBJ2-6): GAGVSQTPSNKVTEKGKYVELRCDPISGHTALYWYRQSLGQGPEFLIYFQGTGAADDSGLPNDRFFAVRPEGSVSTLKIQRTERGDSAVYLCASSPDRAGANVLTFGAGSRLTVL.

The gene calls are TRBV28 and TRBJ1-5; no clear D. The CDR3 extends over 14 amino acids. Germline V CDR1 and CDR2: MDHEN, SYDVKM. V was pared by 5 bases and J by 2 bases, with 10 bases between. In DNA form, the CDR3 reads TGTGCCAGCAGTAATCCGGAGGGCAATCAGCCCCAGCATTTT. Protein product: CASSNPEGNQPQHF.

This clone was recorded once. The chain is built from TRBV19 and TRBJ2-7; a possible D gene is TRBD1 (6 bases). The CDR3 totals 12 residues. Looked up from germline, CDR1 is LNHDA and CDR2 is SQIVND (reference sequence). The V end lost 6 bases, the J end lost 4 bases, and 10 bases lay between the germline ends. The CDR3 DNA reads as TGTGCCAGTAGCATGGACAGTTACGAGCAGTACTTC. It encodes CASSMDSYEQYF.

The CDR3 sequence: CASSVGEEGEQFF. CDR3 DNA: TGTGCCAGCAGCGTAGGGGAGGAAGGTGAGCAGTTCTTC. V usage is TRBV9 and J usage is TRBJ2-1; TRBD2 is a possible D gene (6 bases). V was clipped by 0 bases and J by 9 bases, with 10 bases between them. CDR1 and CDR2 (germline): SGDLS, YYNGEE. The CDR3 sequence is 13 residues long.

J is TRBJ2-1 and V is TRBV11-2, with D unresolved. Looked up from germline, CDR1 is SGHAT and CDR2 is FQNNGV. V lost 4 bases, J lost 10 bases, and 8 bases lay in between. The CDR3 is 11 residues long. For the CDR3, the DNA is TGTGCCAGCAGCTCCTTGGCGGAGCAGTTCTTC. Protein product: CASSSLAEQFF.